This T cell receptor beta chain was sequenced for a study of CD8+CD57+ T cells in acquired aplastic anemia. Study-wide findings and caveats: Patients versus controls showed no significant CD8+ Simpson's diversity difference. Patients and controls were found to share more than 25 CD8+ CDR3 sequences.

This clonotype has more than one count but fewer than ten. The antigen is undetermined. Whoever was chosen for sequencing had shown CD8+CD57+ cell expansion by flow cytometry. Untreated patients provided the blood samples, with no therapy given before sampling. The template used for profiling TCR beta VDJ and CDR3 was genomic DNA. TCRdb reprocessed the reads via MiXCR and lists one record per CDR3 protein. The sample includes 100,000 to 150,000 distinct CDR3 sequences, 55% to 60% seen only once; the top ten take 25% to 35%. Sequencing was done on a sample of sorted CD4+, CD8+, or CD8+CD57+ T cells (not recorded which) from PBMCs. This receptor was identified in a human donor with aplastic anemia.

The CDR3 nucleotides are TGCAGTGCTAGAGATCAGCCCCAAGAGACCCAGTACTTC. It is translated as CSARDQPQETQYF. This chain uses TRBV20-1 with TRBJ2-5, with D uncertain. Germline V lookup: CDR1 DFQATT, CDR2 SNEGSKA (reference sequence). V was shortened by 0 bases and J by 1 base, with 6 bases between the two germline ends. The CDR3 is 13 residues long.